A single sample gave rise to the 29 T cell receptor beta chains below, sequenced in a study of blood T cell repertoires in COVID-19. Sequenced by immunoSEQ multiplex PCR; TCRdb stores in-frame clones only, minus some. The sample includes 95,000 to 100,000 clones, approximately 84% of them seen just once. Sequencing was carried out using peripheral blood. These receptors were taken from an older man with acute or convalescent COVID-19.

The chain uses TRBV9 and TRBJ2-2; D gene unclear. In germline, CDR1 is SGDLS, CDR2 YYNGEE. The CDR3 is 15 residues long. V was clipped by 0 bases and J by 6 bases, with 12 bases between them. Here the CDR3 reads CASSVGEFNSGELFF. CDR3 DNA: TGTGCCAGCAGCGTAGGCGAATTCAACTCCGGGGAGCTGTTTTTT.

The chain combines TRBV7-9 with TRBJ1-2, with TRBD1 as a possible D gene (6 bases). Germline V gives CDR1 SEHNR, CDR2 FQNEAQ (reference sequence). This CDR3 has 13 amino acids. V dropped 5 bases and J dropped 7 bases, with 14 bases sitting between them. Here the CDR3 reads CASSKGGRTGYTF. In nucleotides, the CDR3 is TGTGCCAGCAGCAAAGGGGGGCGGACTGGCTACACCTTC.

The genes are TRBV19 and TRBJ1-1, with no clear D. In germline, CDR1 is LNHDA, CDR2 SQIVND (reference sequence). Trimming stripped 4 bases from V and 1 base from J, with 7 bases between. The CDR3 has 13 residues. The chain's CDR3 is CASSTQENTEAFF. The DNA for the CDR3 is TGTGCCAGTAGTACCCAGGAGAACACTGAAGCTTTCTTT. The whole variable domain, remainder taken from reference TRBV19 and TRBJ1-1, is DGGITQSPKYLFRKEGQNVTLSCEQNLNHDAMYWYRQDPGQGLRLIYYSQIVNDFQKGDIAEGYSVSREKKESFPLTVTSAQKNPTAFYLCASSTQENTEAFFGQGTRLTVV.

The CDR3 DNA reads TGCAGCGTTATGAGGGGGCGAACAGATACGCAGTATTTT. It specifies CSVMRGRTDTQYF. The gene calls are TRBV29-1 and TRBJ2-3, with 7 positions matching TRBD1. V shed 5 bases, J shed 3 bases, and the junction held 5 bases outside the gene matches. Germline V gives CDR1 SQVTM, CDR2 ANQGSEA. The CDR3 length is 13 residues.

This chain connects TRBV19 to TRBJ1-5, with D possibly TRBD1 on 5 matching bases. V dropped 0 bases and J dropped 0 bases, with 15 bases sitting between them. CDR1 is LNHDA, CDR2 SQIVND, per germline (reference sequence). This CDR3 comprises 18 residues. Here the CDR3 DNA reads TGTGCCAGTAGTATAGATAACAGGCGGATTTATAGCAATCAGCCCCAGCATTTT. Translating gives CASSIDNRRIYSNQPQHF.

V gene TRBV7-2 combines with J gene TRBJ2-1; TRBD2 agrees at 7 bases. This CDR3 has 14 amino acids. Per germline, CDR1 SGHTA and CDR2 FQGNSA. With 5 bases clipped from V and 5 bases from J, the junction kept 6 bases outside the gene matches. The CDR3 bases are TGTGCCAGCAGCCGGGGACTACAAGACAATGAGCAGTTCTTC. This codes for CASSRGLQDNEQFF.

The V and J genes are TRBV19 and TRBJ1-6, with 10 bases identical to TRBD1. CDR3 length: 15 residues. The J segment lost 8 bases and the V segment lost 5 bases, leaving 6 bases of the junction unmatched. Per germline, CDR1 LNHDA and CDR2 SQIVND (reference sequence). CDR3: CASSPPTGGDSPLHF. DNA of the CDR3: TGTGCCAGTAGTCCTCCGACAGGGGGCGATTCACCCCTCCACTTT.

V is TRBV18 and J is TRBJ1-2, with TRBD1 matching over 10 bases. There are 17 residues in the CDR3. Germline trimming cut 1 base from V and 6 bases from J; bases unmatched to any gene: 11. Germline values: CDR1 KGHSH, CDR2 LQKENI. CDR3 sequence: CASSPRSGTGDFDGYTF. DNA for the CDR3: TGTGCCAGCTCACCACGGAGTGGGACAGGGGATTTCGATGGCTACACCTTC.

This clone turned up a few times. The V and J genes are TRBV19 and TRBJ2-5; TRBD1 is a possible D gene (6 bases). The germline V gene has CDR1 LNHDA and CDR2 SQIVND (reference sequence). Trimming took off 5 bases at V and 2 bases at J, with 12 bases between the two ends. There are 14 residues in the CDR3. CDR3 loop: CASSPGTTQETQYF. The CDR3 DNA follows: TGTGCCAGTAGTCCTGGGACAACTCAAGAGACCCAGTACTTC.

The chain combines TRBV6-5 with TRBJ1-6; TRBD1 aligns across 10 bases. The junction had 5 bases not matched to a gene; V was cut back by 6 bases and J by 9 bases. This CDR3 has 14 amino acids. Germline V lookup: CDR1 MNHEY, CDR2 SVGAGI. The CDR3: CASSRDRGPSPLHF. The DNA of the CDR3 is TGTGCCAGCAGCCGGGACAGGGGCCCTTCACCCCTCCACTTT.

The chain carries TRBV3-1 (or the pseudogene TRBV3-2) and TRBJ2-7; D not resolved. Germline values: CDR1 LGHDT, CDR2 YNNKEL (reference sequence). Trimming stripped 4 bases from V and 5 bases from J, with 15 bases between. The CDR3 covers 14 residues. The CDR3 reads CASSLQRAVDEQYF. The CDR3 DNA sequence: TGTGCCAGCAGCCTGCAGCGAGCCGTGGACGAGCAGTACTTC.

A single count supports this clone. The chain employs TRBV19 and TRBJ2-5; possibly TRBD1 for D (6 bases). This CDR3 has 14 residues. The germline CDR1 and CDR2 sequences are LNHDA and SQIVND (reference sequence). V was clipped by 5 bases and J by 1 base, with 11 bases between them. In DNA, the CDR3 is TGTGCCAGTAGTCAACAGGGTTTCCAAGAGACCCAGTACTTC. Its translation: CASSQQGFQETQYF.

The J gene is TRBJ2-1, the V gene TRBV11-2, with D perhaps TRBD2 (6 bases). The CDR3 is 12 amino acids. CDR1 and CDR2 (germline): SGHAT, FQNNGV. Between the trimmed V and J ends, which lost 5 bases and 12 bases, there was a span of 14 bases. The CDR3 DNA reads as TGTGCCAGCAGCGCGGGACCGCCGCGGCAGTTCTTC. Amino acid sequence: CASSAGPPRQFF.

The rearrangement links TRBV3-1 (or the pseudogene TRBV3-2) to TRBJ2-3; possibly TRBD2 for D (7 bases). This CDR3 is 14 amino acids long. V was cut by 0 bases and J by 8 bases, with 12 bases left in between. Germline assignment: CDR1 LGHDT and CDR2 YNNKEL (reference sequence). The CDR3, as DNA: TGTGCCAGCAGCCAAGACGACGGGGGGCGTACGCAGTATTTT. Its protein product is CASSQDDGGRTQYF.

This chain uses TRBV5-1 with TRBJ2-3; 10 positions match TRBD1. This CDR3 has 15 residues. Per germline, CDR1 SGHRS and CDR2 YFSETQ. V lost 0 bases and J lost 6; bases outside the gene matches: 4. CDR3 nucleotide sequence: TGCGCCAGCAGCTTGGGGGACAGGGGTGCGGATACGCAGTATTTT. It translates to CASSLGDRGADTQYF.

The chain couples TRBV25-1 to TRBJ2-3, with a tentative D call TRBD1 (5 bases). Germline lookup yields CDR1 MGHDK and CDR2 SYGVNS. This CDR3 is built from 14 residues. Trimming removed 3 bases from V and 6 bases from J, with 13 bases in between. DNA for the CDR3: TGTGCCAGCAGTGATTTGGGGCACGGCGATACGCAGTATTTT. Protein: CASSDLGHGDTQYF.

The V call is TRBV10-2, the J call TRBJ2-1; 13 bases line up with TRBD2. The germline V gene encodes CDR1 WSHSY and CDR2 SAAADI. This CDR3 is built from 15 residues. V was pared by 9 bases and J by 5 bases, with 7 bases of the junction left unmatched. The CDR3 loop is CARSPGTSGNNEQFF. The CDR3 region has the DNA TGCGCCAGGTCCCCGGGGACTAGCGGGAACAATGAGCAGTTCTTC.

The chain uses TRBV18 and TRBJ2-5, with D possibly TRBD2 on 5 matching bases. Germline V gene sequence: CDR1 KGHSH, CDR2 LQKENI. The CDR3 has 14 residues. With 3 bases removed from V and 2 bases from J, the gap between germline ends came to 10 bases. The CDR3 sequence is CASSPGGSQETQYF. The CDR3 DNA reads as TGTGCCAGCTCACCGGGCGGGTCTCAAGAGACCCAGTACTTC.

This chain joins TRBV27 and TRBJ1-5; 10 bases fit TRBD1. Trimming at V came to 5 bases and at J to 0 bases, leaving 7 bases not matched to a gene. The length of the CDR3 is 17 residues. Germline lookup yields CDR1 MNHEY and CDR2 SMNVEV (reference sequence). CDR3 sequence: CASSTRDRGLSNQPQHF. The CDR3, as DNA: TGTGCCAGCAGTACCCGGGACAGGGGCCTTAGCAATCAGCCCCAGCATTTT.

The chain links TRBV13 to TRBJ2-2, with TRBD2 matching 11 bases. With 5 bases clipped from V and 1 base from J, the junction kept 6 bases outside the gene matches. This CDR3 has 17 amino acids. In germline, CDR1 is PRHDT, CDR2 FYEKMQ (reference sequence). The CDR3 DNA reads as TGTGCCAGCAGCCGGACCGGGACTAGCGGGAACACCGGGGAGCTGTTTTTT. Translating it yields CASSRTGTSGNTGELFF.

The J gene is TRBJ2-1, the V gene TRBV19, with 9 nucleotides matching TRBD1. The ends lost 6 bases at V and 5 bases at J; junction bases unmatched: 5. CDR1 is LNHDA and CDR2 is SQIVND in the germline V gene (reference sequence). This CDR3 has 14 residues. The CDR3 coding sequence is TGTGCCAGTAGCAACGGACAGGGGAACAATGAGCAGTTCTTC. Amino acids: CASSNGQGNNEQFF.

This clone was seen only once. CDR3 nucleotide sequence: TGTGCCAGCAGTTACGTATCAGGGCGCTCTTCCTACGAGCAGTACTTC. Translated, it gives CASSYVSGRSSYEQYF. This chain connects TRBV6-6 to TRBJ2-7, with D possibly TRBD1 on 5 matching bases. The CDR3 extends over 16 amino acids. Germline lookup yields CDR1 MNHNY and CDR2 SVGAGI (reference sequence). V was pared by 2 bases and J by 1 base, with 15 bases between.

The chain employs TRBV4-3 and TRBJ2-1; TRBD2 agrees at 11 bases. There are 16 residues in the CDR3. Germline V gene data show CDR1 as LGHNA and CDR2 as YSLEER. With V trimmed by 0 bases and J by 9 bases, 7 bases remained unmatched. The CDR3 DNA sequence: TGCGCCAGCAGCCAAGAAATAGCGGGAGGGATAGTTGAGCAGTTCTTC. Translated: CASSQEIAGGIVEQFF.

This sequence joins TRBV29-1 and TRBJ2-7; D might be TRBD1 (6 bases). The V end was cut by 4 bases, the J end by 1 base, with 14 bases between. The CDR3 runs 14 residues. CDR1 is SQVTM, CDR2 ANQGSEA, per germline. CDR3 DNA: TGCAGCGTTGTGTTGGTAGGGACATCCTACGAGCAGTACTTC. It encodes CSVVLVGTSYEQYF.

This chain connects TRBV7-9 to TRBJ2-2, with 11 bases lining up with TRBD1. Germline CDR1 is SEHNR and CDR2 is FQNEAQ (reference sequence). The J segment lost 6 bases and the V segment lost 2 bases, leaving 2 bases of the junction unmatched. This CDR3 is built from 15 residues. This CDR3 reads CASSLSGQGAGELFF. In DNA form, the CDR3 reads TGTGCCAGCAGCTTATCGGGACAGGGGGCCGGGGAGCTGTTTTTT. Together with reference TRBV7-9 and TRBJ2-2, the CDR3 gives the full variable domain: DTGVSQNPRHKITKRGQNVTFRCDPISEHNRLYWYRQTLGQGPEFLTYFQNEAQLEKSRLLSDRFSAERPKGSFSTLEIQRTEQGDSAMYLCASSLSGQGAGELFFGEGSRLTVL.

The V call is TRBV5-1, the J call TRBJ2-5; weak D call: TRBD2 (6 bases). The CDR3 has 14 amino acids. CDR1 is SGHRS and CDR2 is YFSETQ in the germline V gene. V lost 4 bases, J lost 5 bases, and 15 bases lay in between. The CDR3 region is CASSPTGGWETQYF. The CDR3 DNA follows: TGCGCCAGCAGCCCGACCGGGGGTTGGGAGACCCAGTACTTC.

The J gene is TRBJ2-3, the V gene TRBV10-1; D not resolved. CDR3 length equals 16 residues. V was shortened by 2 bases and J by 2 bases, with 14 bases between the two germline ends. CDR1 and CDR2 (germline): WNHNN, SYGVQD (reference sequence). CDR3 in amino acids: CASSENCQSATDTQYF. The CDR3 bases are TGCGCCAGCAGTGAGAATTGCCAGTCTGCCACAGATACGCAGTATTTT.

Here the CDR3 DNA reads TGCGCCAGCAGCCAAGACACCCCCAAAGCCTATGGCTACACCTTC. Protein product: CASSQDTPKAYGYTF. The chain couples TRBV4-3 to TRBJ1-2, with D unclear. CDR1 is LGHNA, CDR2 YSLEER, per germline. The V end was cut by 0 bases, the J end by 4 bases, with 12 bases between. The length of the CDR3 is 15 residues.

The chain carries TRBV29-1 and TRBJ2-5; maybe TRBD1 (6 bases). Deletions cut 3 bases from V and 2 bases from J, with 13 bases between. The CDR3 loop spans 14 amino acids. Germline values: CDR1 SQVTM, CDR2 ANQGSEA. CDR3 loop: CSVDKQGTQETQYF. As DNA, the CDR3 is TGCAGCGTTGATAAACAGGGAACTCAAGAGACCCAGTACTTC.